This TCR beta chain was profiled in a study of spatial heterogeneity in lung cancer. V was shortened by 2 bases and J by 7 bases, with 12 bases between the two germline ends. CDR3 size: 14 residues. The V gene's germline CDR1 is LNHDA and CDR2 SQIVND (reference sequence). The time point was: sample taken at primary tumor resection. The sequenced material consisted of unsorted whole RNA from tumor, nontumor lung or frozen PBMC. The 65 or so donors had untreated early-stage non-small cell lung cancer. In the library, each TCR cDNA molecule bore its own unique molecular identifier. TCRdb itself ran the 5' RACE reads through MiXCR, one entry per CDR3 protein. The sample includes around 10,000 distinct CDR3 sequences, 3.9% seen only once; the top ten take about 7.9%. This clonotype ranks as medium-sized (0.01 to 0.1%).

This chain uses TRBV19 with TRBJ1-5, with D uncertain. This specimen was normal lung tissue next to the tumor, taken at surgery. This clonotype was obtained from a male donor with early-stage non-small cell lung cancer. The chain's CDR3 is CASSISPGGQPQHF. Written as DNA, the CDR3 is TGTGCCAGTAGTATATCCCCGGGAGGCCAGCCCCAGCATTTT.